This T cell receptor (beta chain) appears in the sequencing data of a study of cytomegalovirus exposure and HLA in healthy donors. Points from the study as a whole: Per a prior analysis, the majority of TCR beta V segments were productive roughly 90% or roughly 30% of the time.

The PCR made use of 60 Vbeta and 13 Jbeta primers. Here immunoSEQ multiplex PCR was the method, and the copy in TCRdb shows in-frame clones only, minus some. The sample has about 210,000 clones, over 75% seen once. Per germline, CDR1 MDHEN and CDR2 SYDVKM. This CDR3 contains 14 residues. The junction had 5 bases not matched to a gene; V was cut back by 8 bases and J by 1 base. As for this clone: What it binds is unknown.

Source material: PBMCs. J is TRBJ2-7 and V is TRBV28; 10 nucleotides line up with TRBD1. The source of this sequence is a woman between 45 and 65 years old in good health and CMV-seropositive. The CDR3 sequence is CASFGQGGSYEQYF. The CDR3, as DNA: TGTGCCAGCTTTGGACAGGGGGGATCCTACGAGCAGTACTTC.